This T cell receptor (beta chain) was found in a study of blood T cells in healthy people across ages (dated by TCRdb to about 2015). Notes on the research overall: Template switching captured roughly one uniquely barcoded TCR beta cDNA molecule per two T cells in model experiments. The donors were divided into four age groups: young (average around 17 years), middle-aged (around 37), aged (about 62) and long-lived (roughly 86). Age-related changes in TCR beta repertoire diversity were measured in the study by deep sequencing normalized with unique cDNA molecular identifiers. Using the same blood draw, the study looked at two additional independent replicas of 1 million unique cDNA reads for two donors, one aged 18 to 30 and the other aged 80 or older. Beyond this particular receptor, the publication reports: There was a strong correlation between observed TCR beta diversity and the percentage of naive T cells measured by flow cytometry. Because donor CMV infection status was unknown, age-related changes in expanded clonotypes were potentially confounded. Estimates of total diversity from one million sequenced T cells were regarded as lower bounds and underestimates. Conclusive comparison of naive and antigen-experienced compartments was prevented by the profiling of bulk unsorted PBMCs. Observed TCR beta diversity per million T cells fell roughly linearly with age, and a significant reduction was already apparent by age roughly 40. Compared with the aged group, more naive CD4+ T cells, fewer expanded clones and increased TCR diversity were shown by the long-lived group, suggesting age selection.

The method was 5' RACE. These reads were obtained on an Illumina HiSeq 2500. A second roughly 7 to 11 cycle PCR used a sample-barcoded 5' primer and a J-beta primer mix. Each TCR beta cDNA molecule received a unique molecular identifier from a template-switch 5' adaptor carrying 12 random nucleotides. Each sample yielded at least 3 million CDR3-containing paired-end reads. The Mint cDNA synthesis kit, primed by a TRBC-specific oligonucleotide, was used to synthesize first-strand cDNA from all RNA. Following uracil-DNA glycosylase treatment, a first 18-cycle PCR with universal primers M1SS and BC2_uni_R was performed on all cDNA. The paper's processing steps were these. Each sample was normalized by randomly selecting 1 million high-quality reads, each carrying a distinct molecular identifier. Instead of being binned into consensus sequences, reads with shared molecular identifiers were discarded. MiTCR, run with a Q25 quality threshold and the strictest error-elimination algorithm, handled CDR3 identification, clonotype clustering and error correction. A nonparametric unseen species model with Euler transformation was used to estimate lower-bound total TCR beta diversity. In TCRdb, the public reads were trimmed at Q25 with fastp and aligned with MiXCR, with productive beta chains retained. Rows are unified per CDR3 protein, each entry keeping the most common DNA and genes. The V and J calls were not made by the authors but by TCRdb's processing. Here the sample has more than 900,000 distinct CDR3 sequences; about 28% occur a single time. The ten top clones hold 10% of the sample.

Comment on this clonotype: This receptor's antigen is unknown. Base qualities are missing; no much larger clone stands one base away.

The roughly 38 donors, aged roughly 6 to 95 years, were systemically healthy Caucasian individuals from Russia. About 10 milliliters of peripheral blood were collected from each donor into EDTA-treated Vacutainer tubes. Ficoll-Paque density-gradient centrifugation was used to isolate PBMCs, with at least 6 million per sample. Trizol reagent was used to extract total RNA from the PBMCs, yielding at least 5.5 micrograms per sample. For every donor, an aliquot of PBMCs went through flow cytometry to measure the percentages of naive CD45RAhigh/CD27high T cells. The CDR3 holds 14 amino acids from the cysteine to the phenylalanine. Just CDR3 DNA is preserved here, 42 bases in frame from base 1. Based on the germline V gene (reference sequence), the CDR1 and CDR2 sequences are MNHEY and SMNVEV. V is pared back by 2 bases and J by 9 bases, with 11 bases lying between the germline termini. This sample also appeared in a second study, on T cells of mothers and their children. The other study reports the following: Nine systemically healthy Caucasian individuals, comprising three mothers and their six children, were included as donors. cDNA synthesis consumed the entire amount of extracted RNA, loaded at around 1.5 ug RNA in each 15 ul reaction. In the second PCR, sample barcodes and 2-4 random nucleotides were introduced via the M1S primer. Over 8.5 million TCR beta CDR3 reads came from each mother, compared with approximately 2.8 million reads from each child. Thymic selection shapes the output of TCR recombination in a similar way in related and unrelated pairs, and inherited differences have a minor effect. Normalized repertoire overlap was always slightly but never significantly higher in related than unrelated mother-child pairs. Persistent microchimeric T cell clones were not detected, at a sensitivity of roughly 100 clones per million clonotypes. Deep NGS was used in the study to compare the TCR beta repertoires of mothers and children and to look for features that separate related mother-child pairs from unrelated individuals. Mothers averaged roughly 36 +/- 4 years of age and children averaged roughly 10 +/- 4 years. After adapter ligation with NEBNext reagents, the libraries were sequenced on Illumina HiSeq 2000 with 100+100 nt paired-end reads. Mother and child libraries were prepared a month apart and sequenced in separate runs to prevent cross-contamination. Between roughly 450,000 and 2,000,000 distinct TCR beta clonotypes were identified per donor. Naive TCR beta clonotypes were estimated from low-frequency clonotypes matched to each donor's FACS-determined naive share, without sorting.

This sequence uses TRBV27 and TRBJ1-6, and possibly TRBD1, on 6 matching bases. This sequence was found in a woman aged 40-49 years in good health. The sample taken for sequencing was blood. For the CDR3, the sequence is CASSLGGSGSPLHF. The nucleotides read TGTGCCAGCAGTTTAGGGGGCTCAGGTTCACCCCTCCACTTT.